This TCR beta chain was sequenced for a study of regulatory T cells in long-lasting Graves disease. Time point here: newly diagnosed GD, antithyroid drugs for less than 3 months. RNA from PBMCs was the source of the TCR library. From germline, CDR1 is LGHDT and CDR2 YNNKEL (reference sequence). CDR3 size: 14 residues. V trimming: 7 bases; J trimming: 10 bases; junction bases outside the gene matches: 12. Whole-study findings and limits: Persistent disease showed a preference for TRBV28, TRBJ1-2 and TRBJ2-5.

This clonotype has ten or more counts. As yet, its antigen is unknown. Investigators prepared the TCR beta libraries by applying iRepertoire HTBI primers and Arm-PCR of CDR3 regions. TCRdb re-derived calls from the multiplex PCR reads in MiXCR, one entry per CDR3 protein. The sample has about 530,000 distinct CDR3 sequences; 15% to 20% are singletons. This sample was shared with a second study, whose subject was T cells in Graves' hyperthyroidism and ophthalmopathy. As that study records: Appearing also in blood were most of the thyroid clonotypes expanded above 0.001.

The receptor was derived from a middle-aged woman with Graves disease. The rearrangement links TRBV3-1 to TRBJ2-1; TRBD2 aligns across 8 bases. The sequencing here drew on peripheral blood mononuclear cells (PBMCs), taken at new diagnosis, from a patient treated with antithyroid drugs. CDR3: CASTGTSGVGEQFF. The CDR3 DNA sequence: TGTGCCAGCACCGGGACTAGTGGGGTCGGGGAGCAGTTCTTC.